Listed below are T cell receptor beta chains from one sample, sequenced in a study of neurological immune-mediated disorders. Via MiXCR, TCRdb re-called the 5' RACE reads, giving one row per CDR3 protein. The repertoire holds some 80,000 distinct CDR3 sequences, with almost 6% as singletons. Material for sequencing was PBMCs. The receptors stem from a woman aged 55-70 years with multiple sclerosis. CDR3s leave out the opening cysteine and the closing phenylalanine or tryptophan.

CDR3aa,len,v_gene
ASSSYRADTQY,11,TRBV5-1
ASSSPIGSGVSETQY,15,TRBV5-8
ASSQNSGTSYEQY,13,TRBV5-1
ASHSGPSVALSGYT,14,TRBV6-1
ASSLRLGGETQY,12,TRBV7-2
ASSQGSGQPQH,11,TRBV6-5
ASSQVGADSYNEQF,14,TRBV4-1
ASSLAGINSNQPQH,14,TRBV5-1
ASSSQTLNTEAF,12,TRBV7-9
AISVPPSYEQY,11,TRBV10-3
ASSQDELDSDTQY,13,TRBV3-1
ASSLQGWDEQF,11,TRBV5-1
ASSYATGLAGTQETQY,16,TRBV6-2/TRBV6-3
ASSAAEQETQY,11,TRBV10-2
ASSQDTHSNYGYT,13,TRBV3-1
SVDSGLGYT,9,TRBV29-1
ASSLPGGTTLGEQY,14,TRBV5-1
ASSLVGSSYEQY,12,TRBV5-1
ATSGRDTEYNEQF,13,TRBV15
SARDRIGPAF,10,TRBV20-1
ASSRGHSYEQY,11,TRBV5-5
ASLLGGETQY,10,TRBV7-9
ASSAGGRPTGGYT,13,TRBV2
ASSLVPTGGSGELF,14,TRBV5-1
ASSQVSYSGNTIY,13,TRBV4-2
ASSQGSTGANVLT,13,TRBV3-1
ASSFLVADTQY,11,TRBV5-1